This TCR beta chain was identified during a study of monozygotic twins with inflammatory bowel disease. General study points: Compared with healthy co-twins, IBD patients showed reduced TCRbeta repertoire diversity by inverse Simpson.

Every single donor had a roughly 2.5 ml blood sample drawn. TCRalpha and TCRbeta cDNA underwent two nested PCRs of roughly 16 and 10 cycles. TCRdb re-called the 5' RACE reads and catalogs CDR3 proteins one per entry, DNA excluded. The sample table sets out hundreds of thousands of distinct CDR3 sequences. Comment on this clonotype: What it recognizes is unknown.

This CDR3 spans 16 amino acids. The germline CDR1 and CDR2 sequences are LNHDA and SQIVND (reference sequence). The chain recombines TRBV19 with TRBJ1-5; the TCRdb D gene call, TRBD1, has no DNA to confirm it. This clonotype was obtained from a human donor with ulcerative colitis or Crohn's disease, or a healthy co-twin of an affected twin (not recorded which). Sequenced: blood. The CDR3 here is CASSTRQGRRNQPQHF.